This T cell receptor (beta chain) was identified in a study of chemoradiotherapy in HPV16-positive cancers. The overall study: Candidate HPV-specific clones and shared TCR motifs came from two HPV16-positive patients.

There are a few counts of this clone. The CDR3 length is 15 residues. Germline V CDR1 and CDR2: MNHNS, SASEGT. Trimming removed 1 base from V and 4 bases from J, with 11 bases in between. Sequenced by immunoSEQ multiplex PCR; TCRdb stores in-frame clones only, minus some. The sample yields several thousand clones, around 79% seen once. Samples were taken several times over chemoradiotherapy. This material was acquired from a patient who underwent chemoradiotherapy. The chain combines TRBV6-1 with TRBJ2-1; TRBD1 is a possible D gene (6 bases). This clonotype originated in a human donor with HPV-associated anogenital cancer. The CDR3: CASSEGGGAYNEQFF. The CDR3 DNA is TGTGCCAGCAGTGAAGGAGGGGGAGCGTACAATGAGCAGTTCTTC.